This T cell receptor (beta chain) was obtained from a study of T cell repertoires in cytomegalovirus infection (dated by TCRdb to between 2017 and 2020). Background on the whole study: The peptide stimulations were aimed at well-studied HLA-B-restricted epitopes as well as recently identified HLA-C-restricted CMV epitopes, whose presentation resists viral immunomodulation. Donor HLA type was relevant to the analysis, as public TCR beta signatures indicated carriage of CMV infection together with the matching HLA type.

TCRdb shows the sequencer as Illumina HiSeq 1500. Using fastp trimming at Q25 and MiXCR clonotype assembly, TCRdb reanalyzed the public sequencing data and kept in-frame beta chains. Here each entry gathers all rows of one CDR3 protein and keeps the most common genes and DNA. The sample contains about 890,000 distinct CDR3 sequences, around 30% of them found a single time. The ten top clones hold more than 12% of the sample. The sample's treatment or condition label, decoded: in vitro stimulation with specific CMV peptide epitopes to enrich CMV-specific T cells. The study at large found these results: Cumulative frequency of public TCR beta family members discriminated carriers of CMV infection plus the relevant HLA type in this cohort and an independent 352-donor cohort. The ex vivo response was dominated by HLA-C-restricted CMV-specific TCR beta clonotypes, and the single most frequent clonotype in two of eight donors was supplied by these HLA-C-restricted clonotypes.

Its CDR3 holds 13 amino acids, cysteine through phenylalanine. The only DNA kept is the CDR3, 39 bases in frame from the first base. CDR1 SNHLY and CDR2 FYNNEI are derived from the germline V gene. V is shortened by 10 bases, J by 8 bases, and the region joining them spans 20 bases. This clonotype was seen a single time. Its specific antigen is unknown. No much larger clonotype is one base removed from it; base qualities were not supplied. A single read is weak support. This TCR came from a human donor in good health (CMV status not recorded). Some clones in this sample may be carry-over from other donors' samples. This chain joins TRBV2 to TRBJ1-2; TRBD1 might be the D gene, on 5 matching bases. The input for sequencing was cultured CD8+ T cells from PBMCs, taken from culture after CMV antigen stimulation. The CDR3 amino acid sequence is: CATPFTTRQGYTF. The DNA sequence is given as TGTGCCACCCCCTTTACCACCAGACAGGGCTACACCTTC. Where the CDR3 stops, the reference TRBV2 and TRBJ1-2 genes take over; the full variable domain is EPEVTQTPSHQVTQMGQEVILRCVPISNHLYFYWYRQILGQKVEFLVSFYNNEISEKSEIFDDQFSVERPDGSNFTLKIRSTKLEDSAMYFCATPFTTRQGYTFGSGTRLTVV.